Below are 4 T cell receptor beta chains sequenced from a single sample in a study of cytomegalovirus exposure and HLA in healthy donors. The PCR used 60 Vbeta and 13 Jbeta primers. The assay was immunoSEQ multiplex PCR, and TCRdb's table has in-frame clones only and misses some. The data show around 100,000 clones, approximately 69% seen once. Specimen: PBMCs. The source of these receptors is a woman in her thirties or forties in good health and CMV-seropositive.

The rearrangement uses TRBV4-1 and TRBJ2-5; 11 positions match TRBD1. The DNA end is a closer match to TRBJ2-7, so the J assignment may be wrong. The CDR3 sequence is 15 residues long. Germline CDR1 reads MGHRA; CDR2 reads YSYEKL. CDR3 DNA sequence: TGCGCCAGCAGCCCTGGACAGGGGGCCAGGTACGAGCAGTACTTC. Protein: CASSPGQGARYEQYF.

The chain carries TRBV7-2 and TRBJ2-3; D gene unclear. This CDR3 has 15 amino acids. Per the germline V gene, CDR1 is SGHTA and CDR2 is FQGNSA. V lost 4 bases and J 6 bases, leaving 17 bases between the germline ends. The CDR3 DNA follows: TGTGCCAGCAGCTCAATCGGTGGGCCCACTGATACGCAGTATTTT. It is translated as CASSSIGGPTDTQYF.

This chain links TRBV5-1 with TRBJ1-2; D remains ambiguous. Germline V gives CDR1 SGHRS, CDR2 YFSETQ. The CDR3 consists of 16 residues. The V and J ends lost 0 bases and 0 bases respectively, with 12 bases between them. The CDR3 protein is CASSLASGVSNYGYTF. DNA for the CDR3: TGCGCCAGCAGCTTGGCTAGCGGGGTATCTAACTATGGCTACACCTTC.

The chain joins TRBV2 to TRBJ1-1, with D perhaps matching TRBD1 (6 bases). CDR3 length equals 13 residues. Germline V gene sequence: CDR1 SNHLY, CDR2 FYNNEI. V dropped 6 bases and J dropped 10 bases, with 18 bases sitting between them. The CDR3 DNA sequence: TGTGCCAGCAGAGTTGTCACAGGGTCGGGAGCTTTCTTT. It encodes CASRVVTGSGAFF.